Each of the 23 T cell receptor beta chains below was sequenced from the same sample in a study of PD-1 blockade in classical Hodgkin lymphoma. Every patient had relapsed following autologous stem cell transplantation, and cohorts differed in brentuximab vedotin exposure. Clones were sequenced by immunoSEQ multiplex PCR, and TCRdb holds only the in-frame ones, with some missing. The profile covers about 86,000 clones, with roughly 89% appearing a single time and roughly a tenth taken by the ten largest. Specimen: peripheral blood mononuclear cells (PBMCs), collected before the second cycle of nivolumab. The receptors were sampled from a human donor with classical Hodgkin lymphoma.

This clone was detected once. The V call is TRBV5-4, the J call TRBJ2-4, with a tentative D call TRBD2 (6 bases). The CDR3 extends over 15 amino acids. Germline loops: CDR1 SGHNT, CDR2 YYREEE (reference sequence). Trimming took off 2 bases at V and 0 bases at J, with 9 bases between the two ends. The CDR3 nucleotides read TGTGCCAGCAGCTTCTACGGGAGAGCCAAAAACATTCAGTACTTC. Protein product: CASSFYGRAKNIQYF.

As for this clone: The sample holds other DNA sequences that translate to the same CDR3. The gene calls are TRBV19 and TRBJ1-3; D is undetermined. Germline V gene lookup returns CDR1 LNHDA and CDR2 SQIVND (reference sequence). V was trimmed by 3 bases and J by 0 bases, leaving 0 bases between them. The CDR3 has 12 amino acids. As DNA, the CDR3 is TGTGCCAGTAGTATCTCTGGAAACACCATATATTTT. It encodes CASSISGNTIYF.

This chain links TRBV18 with TRBJ2-7; maybe TRBD1 (6 bases). CDR3 length: 16 amino acids. Germline values: CDR1 KGHSH, CDR2 LQKENI. Trimming took off 1 base at V and 2 bases at J, with 15 bases between the two ends. The CDR3 reads CASSPLLGATTYEQYF. CDR3 coding DNA: TGTGCCAGCTCACCACTGCTGGGGGCCACTACCTACGAGCAGTACTTC. The full variable domain, with the rest looked up from reference TRBV18 and TRBJ2-7, is NAGVMQNPRHLVRRRGQEARLRCSPMKGHSHVYWYRQLPEEGLKFMVYLQKENIIDESGMPKERFSAEFPKEGPSILRIQQVVRGDSAAYFCASSPLLGATTYEQYFGPGTRLTVT.

The genes are TRBV18 and TRBJ2-1; tentative D call: TRBD2 (6 bases). V was shortened by 6 bases and J by 0 bases, with 9 bases between the two germline ends. CDR3 length equals 14 residues. In germline, CDR1 is KGHSH, CDR2 LQKENI. CDR3 coding DNA: TGTGCCAGCTCGGGACTGAGCTCCTACAATGAGCAGTTCTTC. This codes for CASSGLSSYNEQFF.

There are a few counts of this clone. Germline is not matched at one junction end, which may reflect a read error. The chain links TRBV4-1 to TRBJ1-5; D is possibly TRBD1 (5 bases). The CDR3 has 19 amino acids. Germline CDR1 MGHRA, CDR2 YSYEKL. CDR3 DNA: TGCGCCAGCAGCGAAGAAGGGTGGCAGGGCCTATATAGCAATCAGCCCCAGCATTTT. Protein product: CASSEEGWQGLYSNQPQHF.

The V gene is TRBV6-5, the J gene TRBJ2-7; 10 positions match TRBD2. With V trimmed by 4 bases and J by 4 bases, 7 bases remained unmatched. Looked up from germline, CDR1 is MNHEY and CDR2 is SVGAGI. This CDR3 has 15 residues. The CDR3 reads CASSFPAGGFYEQYF. As DNA, the CDR3 is TGTGCCAGCAGTTTCCCAGCGGGGGGGTTTTACGAGCAGTACTTC.

This chain connects TRBV5-6 to TRBJ1-1; the match to TRBD1 covers 8 bases. The CDR3 runs to 14 residues. Germline V gene lookup returns CDR1 SGHDT and CDR2 YYEEEE. J lost 6 bases, V lost 0 bases, and 4 bases had no gene match. The CDR3: CASSLAGGFPEAFF. DNA for the CDR3: TGTGCCAGCAGCTTGGCAGGGGGCTTTCCTGAAGCTTTCTTT.

The genes are TRBV7-9 and TRBJ1-1; D gene ambiguous. Between the trimmed V and J ends, which lost 2 bases and 5 bases, there was a span of 6 bases. The V gene's germline CDR1 is SEHNR and CDR2 FQNEAQ (reference sequence). CDR3 length: 12 residues. CDR3 residues: CASSLPVTEAFF. The CDR3 region has the DNA TGTGCCAGCAGCTTACCTGTTACTGAAGCTTTCTTT.

This sequence joins TRBV5-6 and TRBJ2-4; D is unresolved. Trimming pared 2 bases from V and 9 bases from J, leaving 21 bases between. The CDR3 loop spans 16 amino acids. Germline CDR1 reads SGHDT; CDR2 reads YYEEEE. The CDR3 spells CASSFMLGSDEFIQYF. Here the CDR3 DNA reads TGTGCCAGCAGCTTTATGTTGGGGTCCGATGAGTTCATTCAGTACTTC. Full variable domain (rest looked up from reference TRBV5-6 and TRBJ2-4): DAGVTQSPTHLIKTRGQQVTLRCSPKSGHDTVSWYQQALGQGPQFIFQYYEEEERQRGNFPDRFSGHQFPNYSSELNVNALLLGDSALYLCASSFMLGSDEFIQYFGAGTRLSVL.

The sample holds one count of this clone. The chain links TRBV27 to TRBJ2-3, with 8 nucleotides matching TRBD1. The CDR3 consists of 18 residues. J was trimmed by 0 bases and V by 1 base; bases with no gene match: 9. From germline, CDR1 is MNHEY and CDR2 SMNVEV (reference sequence). DNA of the CDR3: TGTGCCAGCAGTTTATTAGCGACAGGGGTTTGGAGCACAGATACGCAGTATTTT. The encoded protein is CASSLLATGVWSTDTQYF.

V is TRBV28 and J is TRBJ2-2; weak D call: TRBD1 (5 bases). CDR1 and CDR2 from the germline V gene are MDHEN and SYDVKM. V was clipped by 3 bases and J by 6 bases, with 14 bases between them. CDR3 length: 15 residues. CDR3 loop: CASSFLGAASGELFF. The CDR3 region has the DNA TGTGCCAGCAGTTTTCTTGGGGCGGCGTCCGGGGAGCTGTTTTTT.

This clone has only one observation. The chain joins TRBV27 to TRBJ2-7; 13 bases agree with TRBD2. Per germline, CDR1 MNHEY and CDR2 SMNVEV (reference sequence). V was clipped by 5 bases and J by 4 bases; unmatched bases: 14. This CDR3 spans 18 amino acids. CDR3 DNA: TGTGCCAGCAGTCCATGGGGGGTACTAGCGGGAGGGCCTTACGAGCAGTACTTC. Protein sequence: CASSPWGVLAGGPYEQYF.

This clone came up a few times. The chain recombines TRBV25-1 with TRBJ1-2; possible D gene TRBD1, 6 bases. Germline lookup yields CDR1 MGHDK and CDR2 SYGVNS. The CDR3 is made up of 11 amino acids. Trimming removed 10 bases at V and 5 bases at J, with 11 bases between. CDR3 in DNA: TGTGCCACCACACAGGGTTATGGCTACACCTTC. This gives the protein CATTQGYGYTF.

The chain joins TRBV28 to TRBJ2-7; 8 bases are shared with TRBD1. The CDR3 length is 13 residues. V shed 4 bases and J 4 bases; nucleotides not matched to a gene: 3. Germline values: CDR1 MDHEN, CDR2 SYDVKM. The chain's CDR3 is CASSSGGYYEQYF. As DNA, the CDR3 is TGTGCCAGCAGTTCAGGGGGCTATTACGAGCAGTACTTC. Based on the CDR3 plus reference TRBV28 and TRBJ2-7, the full variable domain is DVKVTQSSRYLVKRTGEKVFLECVQDMDHENMFWYRQDPGLGLRLIYFSYDVKMKEKGDIPEGYSVSREKKERFSLILESASTNQTSMYLCASSSGGYYEQYFGPGTRLTVT.

V and J are TRBV5-1 and TRBJ2-2, with 14 positions matching TRBD2. Germline trimming cut 5 bases from V and 0 bases from J; bases unmatched to any gene: 3. Germline lookup yields CDR1 SGHRS and CDR2 YFSETQ. This CDR3 comprises 17 residues. The CDR3 loop is CASSLTSGRANTGELFF. For the CDR3, the DNA is TGCGCCAGCAGTCTGACTAGCGGGAGGGCGAACACCGGGGAGCTGTTTTTT.

This chain joins TRBV7-2 and TRBJ2-5; 10 bases fit TRBD1. This CDR3 has 17 amino acids. Germline CDR1 and CDR2: SGHTA and FQGNSA. With V trimmed by 0 bases and J by 5 bases, 9 bases remained unmatched. The CDR3 region has the DNA TGTGCCAGCAGCTTAGCCCACGGGACAGGGGAGTGGGAGACCCAGTACTTC. This sequence encodes CASSLAHGTGEWETQYF.

This chain joins TRBV6-1 and TRBJ2-5; a weak D match, TRBD2 (6 bases). V was cut by 7 bases and J by 4 bases, with 19 bases left in between. Germline V CDR1 and CDR2: MNHNS, SASEGT. This CDR3 has 15 residues. The CDR3 region has the DNA TGTGCCAGCAACCCGGGACTCCAAGAGGCAGAGACCCAGTACTTC. Protein sequence: CASNPGLQEAETQYF.

Here the CDR3 reads CASSVGQNQETQYF. As DNA, the CDR3 is TGTGCCAGCAGCGTAGGACAAAACCAAGAGACCCAGTACTTC. The V gene is TRBV9, the J gene TRBJ2-5; no firm D call. The CDR3 loop spans 14 amino acids. Between the trimmed V and J ends, which lost 0 bases and 0 bases, there was a span of 6 bases. Germline-derived CDR1 and CDR2 are SGDLS and YYNGEE.

The genes are TRBV19 and TRBJ2-3, with D hard to call. The CDR3 is 13 residues long. Germline CDR1 and CDR2: LNHDA and SQIVND (reference sequence). Trimming removed 7 bases at V and 1 base at J, with 9 bases between. The CDR3 region has the DNA TGTGCCAGTATAGGCGTACGCACAGATACGCAGTATTTT. Translation: CASIGVRTDTQYF.

This clone was detected only once. The chain is built from TRBV6-5 and TRBJ1-2, with 7 bases fitting TRBD1. The V gene's germline CDR1 is MNHEY and CDR2 SVGAGI. V lost 2 bases, J lost 4 bases, and 4 bases stayed unmatched. The CDR3 is made up of 14 amino acids. CDR3 sequence (DNA): TGTGCCAGCAGTTACCAAGGACAGGTCTATGGCTACACCTTC. Its protein is CASSYQGQVYGYTF.

The V call is TRBV7-2, the J call TRBJ2-5; 12 bases agree with TRBD2. Germline loops: CDR1 SGHTA, CDR2 FQGNSA. The V segment lost 5 bases and the J segment 0 bases; nucleotides outside the gene matches: 4. The CDR3 runs 16 residues. The CDR3 bases are TGTGCCAGCAGCGGAGGACTAGCGGGGTACCAAGAGACCCAGTACTTC. Translating it yields CASSGGLAGYQETQYF.

This clone has more than one count but fewer than ten. The rearrangement uses TRBV7-2 and TRBJ2-7; weak D call: TRBD2 (5 bases). The CDR3 contains 15 residues. Trimming stripped 1 base from V and 2 bases from J, with 12 bases between. Germline CDR1 reads SGHTA; CDR2 reads FQGNSA. In DNA, the CDR3 is TGTGCCAGCAGCTTAGTCCGGGGTTCCGCCTACGAGCAGTACTTC. This encodes CASSLVRGSAYEQYF.

J is TRBJ2-7 and V is TRBV28; possibly TRBD1 for D (6 bases). From germline, CDR1 is MDHEN and CDR2 SYDVKM. V lost 2 bases and J 4 bases, leaving 15 bases between the germline ends. The CDR3 has 15 amino acids. DNA of the CDR3: TGTGCCAGCAGTTTAAGGGGGATTACACGGTACGAGCAGTACTTC. This translates into CASSLRGITRYEQYF.